Presented here are 8 T cell receptor beta chains from one specimen sequenced in a study of metastatic and nonmetastatic thyroid tumors. TCRdb re-clonotyped the PCR reads via MiXCR. The sample has around 61,000 clones, roughly 30% seen once. None of the patients had undergone any treatment ahead of thyroid surgery. Material for sequencing was blood. The source is a female donor with papillary thyroid cancer or a benign thyroid nodule (not recorded which). Some clones in this sample may be carry-over from other donors' samples.

The CDR3 region has the DNA TGTGCCAGTAGTATTTTGGGCGAAAACACCGGGGAGCTGTTTTTT. Translated: CASSILGENTGELFF. The V gene is TRBV19, the J gene TRBJ2-2; D is uncertain. Germline V gene data show CDR1 as LNHDA and CDR2 as SQIVND (reference sequence). The ends were cut back, 3 bases at V and 2 bases at J, with 10 bases in the middle. CDR3 size: 15 residues.

This clone was seen a single time. V and J are TRBV4-1 and TRBJ1-5, with TRBD1 matching 8 bases. The V gene end was trimmed by 3 bases and the J gene end by 2 bases; junction bases not matched to a gene: 9. CDR1 MGHRA and CDR2 YSYEKL come from the germline V gene. The CDR3 length is 17 residues. CDR3 coding DNA: TGCGCCAGCAGCCAGCTTGGGACAGGCAGGGGCAATCAGCCCCAGCATTTT. Translating gives CASSQLGTGRGNQPQHF.

This clone turned up a few times. The chain has TRBV24-1 and TRBJ2-1; TRBD1 matches at 10 bases. This CDR3 has 16 amino acids. V was pared by 5 bases and J by 4 bases, with 7 bases of the junction left unmatched. The germline V gene encodes CDR1 KGHDR and CDR2 SFDVKD. The CDR3 DNA reads as TGTGCCACCAGTGCCACCGGGACAGGGGCGTACAATGAGCAGTTCTTC. Protein: CATSATGTGAYNEQFF.

This clone was counted between two and nine times. This chain connects TRBV20-1 to TRBJ2-5, with 8 bases aligning to TRBD1. Germline loops: CDR1 DFQATT, CDR2 SNEGSKA (reference sequence). The V gene end was trimmed by 2 bases and the J gene end by 6 bases; junction bases not matched to a gene: 2. CDR3 length: 12 residues. The CDR3 nucleotides are TGCAGTGCTAGACAGGGGGCGAAGACCCAGTACTTC. Its protein is CSARQGAKTQYF.

CDR3 sequence: CAWSGDRVLGSPLHF. The CDR3 nucleotides are TGTGCCTGGAGTGGGGACAGGGTCCTCGGATCACCCCTCCACTTT. This chain connects TRBV30 to TRBJ1-6; 9 bases fit TRBD1. V was clipped by 1 base and J by 10 bases; unmatched bases: 8. The CDR3 is 15 residues long. CDR1 and CDR2 (germline): GTSNPN, SVGIG (reference sequence).

This clone was detected only a few times. This sequence joins TRBV20-1 and TRBJ2-5; possible D gene TRBD2, 6 bases. The germline CDR1 and CDR2 sequences are DFQATT and SNEGSKA (reference sequence). CDR3 length equals 13 residues. The V end was cut by 5 bases, the J end by 4 bases, with 14 bases between. The CDR3 DNA sequence: TGCAGTGCTCCCCGTGTCGGGGGAGAGACCCAGTACTTC. Protein product: CSAPRVGGETQYF.

The sample holds a few counts of this clone. The chain combines TRBV28 with TRBJ2-2, with D unresolved. This CDR3 has 15 amino acids. CDR1 is MDHEN and CDR2 is SYDVKM in the germline V gene. The V and J ends lost 3 bases and 1 base respectively, with 9 bases between them. CDR3 loop: CASSLIRGNTGELFF. CDR3 sequence (DNA): TGTGCCAGCAGTTTGATACGAGGGAACACCGGGGAGCTGTTTTTT.

J is TRBJ1-6 and V is TRBV7-6, with 7 bases matching TRBD1. V lost 5 bases to trimming and J lost 10 bases; unmatched junction nucleotides: 8. This CDR3 is 14 amino acids long. CDR1 and CDR2 (germline): SGHVS, FNYEAQ. CDR3 bases: TGTGCCAGCAGCGACAGACAGGGCTCGTCACCCCTCCACTTT. Its protein product is CASSDRQGSSPLHF.